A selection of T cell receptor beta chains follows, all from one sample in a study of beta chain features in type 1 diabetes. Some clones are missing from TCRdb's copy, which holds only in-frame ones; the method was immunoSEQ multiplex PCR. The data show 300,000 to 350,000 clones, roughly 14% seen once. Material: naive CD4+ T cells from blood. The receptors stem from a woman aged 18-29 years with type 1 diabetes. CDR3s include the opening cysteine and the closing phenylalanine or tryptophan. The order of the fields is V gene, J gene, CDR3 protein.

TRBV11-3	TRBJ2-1	CASSYQGMGGVSYNEQFF
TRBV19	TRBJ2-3	CASSIPGLADTQYF
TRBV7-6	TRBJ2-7	CASSLEVAADEQYF
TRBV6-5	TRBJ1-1	CASSYSRQLNEAFF
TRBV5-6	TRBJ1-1	CASSLAGEAFF
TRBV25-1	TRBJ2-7	CASNQRGSYEQYF
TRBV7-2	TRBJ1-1	CASSLDLAEAFF
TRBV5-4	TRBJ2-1	CASSFGLADYNEQFF
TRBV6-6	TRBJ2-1	CAGGSETYNEQFF
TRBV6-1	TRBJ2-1	CASSEVWAIEYNEQFF
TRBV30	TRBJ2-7	CAWSVEDTEAYEQYF
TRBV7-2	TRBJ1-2	CASSLANIGTGDGYTF
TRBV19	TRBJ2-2	CASSRLAGNTGELFF
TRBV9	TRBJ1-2	CASSPLTERGYTF
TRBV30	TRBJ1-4	CAWSETGVDEKLFF
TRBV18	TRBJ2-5	CASSPLGQALRGKQETQYF
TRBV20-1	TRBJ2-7	CSVRVYEQYF
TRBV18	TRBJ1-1	CASSPDRDTEAFF
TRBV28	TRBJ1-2	CASRDQTGFGYTF
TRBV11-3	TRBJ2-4	CASSSTSTGGIQYF
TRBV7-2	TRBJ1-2	CASSTQGPANYGYTF
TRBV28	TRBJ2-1	CASTSGLAAYNEQFF
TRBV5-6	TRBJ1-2	CASSPRTGPSYGYTF
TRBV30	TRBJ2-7	CAWSPGKGGYEQYF
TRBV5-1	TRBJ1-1	CASSFTGDTEAFF
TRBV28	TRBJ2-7	CASSFGGVYEQYF
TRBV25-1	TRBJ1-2	CASSESGYGYTF
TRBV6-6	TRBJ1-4	CASSYRTGQGVEKLFF
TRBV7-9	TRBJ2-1	CASSSTDNEQFF